Below are 2 T cell receptor beta chains sequenced from a single sample in a study of T cells in Graves' hyperthyroidism and ophthalmopathy (dated by TCRdb to the late 2010s). Libraries were prepared through multiplex PCR. TCRdb records Illumina HiSeq 2000 as the sequencer. Amplification of TCR beta CDR3 regions was carried out from RNA transcripts. A first-round RT-PCR of the TCR CDR3 used the HTBI primer set with the Qiagen OneStep RT-PCR kit. TCRdb handled the public reads itself, with Q25 trimming in fastp and clone calling in MiXCR, and kept productive beta chains. Identical CDR3 protein sequences are pooled into one entry, listed with their most common genes and DNA. The sample table records some 800,000 distinct CDR3 sequences; over 35% of these occur just once. The ten largest clones take up 8% to 9% of the sample. Sequences were obtained from blood. These receptor sequences come from a man aged 18 to 29 with Graves' hyperthyroidism.

This clonotype showed up just a few times. This chain links TRBV5-1 with TRBJ2-5; D unclear. The CDR3 is 14 residues long. The V end lost 7 bases, the J end lost 4 bases, and 17 bases lay between the germline ends. Germline V gives CDR1 SGHRS, CDR2 YFSETQ. CDR3 in DNA: TGCGCCAGCGGCCCCGGGCAGAGTGGAGAGACCCAGTACTTC. The encoded protein is CASGPGQSGETQYF.

In this sample, this clonotype turned up many times. This chain links TRBV29-1 with TRBJ1-2; TRBD1 matches at 7 bases. The CDR3 contains 13 residues. The ends lost 4 bases at V and 3 bases at J; junction bases unmatched: 5. Germline-derived CDR1 and CDR2 are SQVTM and ANQGSEA. Here the CDR3 DNA reads TGCAGCGTTGGGAGACAGGGCGACTATGGCTACACCTTC. Its protein is CSVGRQGDYGYTF.